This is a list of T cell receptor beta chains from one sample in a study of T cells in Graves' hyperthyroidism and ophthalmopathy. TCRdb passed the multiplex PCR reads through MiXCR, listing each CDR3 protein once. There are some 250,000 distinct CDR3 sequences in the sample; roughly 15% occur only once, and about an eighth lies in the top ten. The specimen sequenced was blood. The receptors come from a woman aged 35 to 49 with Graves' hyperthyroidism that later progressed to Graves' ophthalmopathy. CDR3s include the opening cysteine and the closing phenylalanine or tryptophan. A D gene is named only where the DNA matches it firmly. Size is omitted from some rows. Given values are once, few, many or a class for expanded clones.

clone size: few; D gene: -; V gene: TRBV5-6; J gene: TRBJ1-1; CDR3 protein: CASSLYIQGWDPNTEAFF; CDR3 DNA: TGTGCCAGCAGCCTGTATATCCAGGGGTGGGATCCAAACACTGAAGCTTTCTTT
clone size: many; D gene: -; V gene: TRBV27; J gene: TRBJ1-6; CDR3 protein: CASSLHAGTLNSPLHF; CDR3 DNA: TGTGCCAGCAGCTTACACGCAGGAACTCTTAATTCACCCCTCCACTTT
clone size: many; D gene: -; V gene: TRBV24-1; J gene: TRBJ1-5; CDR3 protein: CATSGQGNQPQHF; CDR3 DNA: TGTGCCACCAGTGGACAGGGCAATCAGCCCCAGCATTTT
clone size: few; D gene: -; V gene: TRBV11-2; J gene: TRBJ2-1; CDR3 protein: CASSIVTNEQFF; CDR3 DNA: TGTGCCAGCAGCATAGTGACCAATGAGCAGTTCTTC
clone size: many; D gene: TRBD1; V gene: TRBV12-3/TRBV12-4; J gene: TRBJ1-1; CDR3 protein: CASLDRDGIEAFF; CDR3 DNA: TGTGCCAGCCTCGACAGGGACGGCATTGAAGCTTTCTTT
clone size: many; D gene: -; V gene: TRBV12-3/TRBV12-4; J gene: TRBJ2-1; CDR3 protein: CASSSPGGFDEQFF; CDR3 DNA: TGTGCCAGCAGTTCCCCGGGTGGATTTGATGAGCAGTTCTTC
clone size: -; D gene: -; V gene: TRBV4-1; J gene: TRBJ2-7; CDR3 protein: CASSQGYGGEVYEQYF; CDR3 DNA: TGCGCCAGCAGCCAAGGGTATGGGGGAGAGGTCTACGAGCAGTACTTC
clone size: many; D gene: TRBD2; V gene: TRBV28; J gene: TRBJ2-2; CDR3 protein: CASSFQKGLAGGRVTGELFF; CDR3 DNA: TGTGCCAGCAGTTTCCAAAAAGGACTAGCGGGAGGCCGCGTCACCGGGGAGCTGTTTTTT
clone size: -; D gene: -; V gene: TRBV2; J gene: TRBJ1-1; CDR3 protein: CASRPRVMNTEAFF; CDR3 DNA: TGTGCCAGCAGACCCAGGGTTATGAACACTGAAGCTTTCTTT
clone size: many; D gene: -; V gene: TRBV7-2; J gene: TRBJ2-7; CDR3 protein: CASSPLTYEQYF; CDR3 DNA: TGTGCCAGCAGCCCCTTAACCTACGAGCAGTACTTC
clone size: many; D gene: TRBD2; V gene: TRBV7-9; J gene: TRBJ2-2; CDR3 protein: CASSFLAGPNTGELFF; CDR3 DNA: TGTGCCAGCAGCTTCTTAGCGGGACCAAACACCGGGGAGCTGTTTTTT
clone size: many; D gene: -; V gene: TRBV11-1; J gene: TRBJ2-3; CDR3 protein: CASSGNTDTQYF; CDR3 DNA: TGTGCCAGCAGCGGGAACACAGATACGCAGTATTTT
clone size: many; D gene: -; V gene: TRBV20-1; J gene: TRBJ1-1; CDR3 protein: CSARDVRGTGEAFF; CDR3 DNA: TGCAGTGCTAGAGATGTAAGGGGGACGGGTGAAGCTTTCTTT
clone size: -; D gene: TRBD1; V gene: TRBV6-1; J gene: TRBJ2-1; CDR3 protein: CASRTGGGDNEQFF; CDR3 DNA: TGTGCCAGCAGGACAGGGGGCGGGGACAATGAGCAGTTCTTC
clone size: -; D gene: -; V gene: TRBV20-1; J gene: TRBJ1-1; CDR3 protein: CSARVAGDATEAFF; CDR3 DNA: TGCAGTGCTAGAGTGGCAGGGGACGCCACTGAAGCTTTCTTT
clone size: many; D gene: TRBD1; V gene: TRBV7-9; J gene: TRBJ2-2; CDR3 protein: CASSSPGQGTGELFF; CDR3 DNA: TGTGCCAGCAGCTCACCGGGACAGGGCACCGGGGAGCTGTTTTTT
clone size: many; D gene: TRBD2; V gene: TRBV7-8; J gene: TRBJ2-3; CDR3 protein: CASSLVGLAGGRGDTQYF; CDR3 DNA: TGTGCCAGCAGCTTAGTCGGACTAGCGGGAGGTAGAGGAGATACGCAGTATTTT
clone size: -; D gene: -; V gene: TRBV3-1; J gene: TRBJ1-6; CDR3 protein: CASSQDGGSPLHF; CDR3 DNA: TGTGCCAGCAGCCAAGATGGCGGTTCACCCCTCCACTTT
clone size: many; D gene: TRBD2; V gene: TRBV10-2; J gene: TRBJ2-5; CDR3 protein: CASRNIAGEETQYF; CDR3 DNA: TGCGCCAGCAGAAATATAGCGGGAGAAGAGACCCAGTACTTC
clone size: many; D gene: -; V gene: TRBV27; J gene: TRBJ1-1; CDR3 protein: CASSFPGQKNTEAFF; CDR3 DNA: TGTGCCAGCAGTTTCCCCGGACAGAAGAACACTGAAGCTTTCTTT
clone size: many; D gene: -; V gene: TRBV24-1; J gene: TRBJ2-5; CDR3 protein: CATRDVGQETQYF; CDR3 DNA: TGTGCCACCAGAGACGTTGGCCAAGAGACCCAGTACTTC
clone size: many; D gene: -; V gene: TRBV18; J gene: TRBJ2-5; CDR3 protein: CASSPRVTKETQYF; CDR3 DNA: TGTGCCAGCTCACCACGAGTCACAAAAGAGACCCAGTACTTC
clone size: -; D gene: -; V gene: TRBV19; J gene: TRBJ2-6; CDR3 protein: CASNEAAGANVLTF; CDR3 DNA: TGTGCCAGTAACGAGGCCGCTGGGGCCAACGTCCTGACTTTC
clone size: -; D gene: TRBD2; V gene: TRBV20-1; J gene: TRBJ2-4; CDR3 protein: CSAPSGAGGDIQYF; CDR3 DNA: TGCAGTGCCCCCTCCGGAGCGGGGGGGGACATTCAGTACTTC
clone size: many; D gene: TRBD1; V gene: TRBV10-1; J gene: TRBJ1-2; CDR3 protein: CASSADRGRGYTF; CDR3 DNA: TGCGCCAGCAGTGCGGACAGGGGTCGCGGCTACACCTTC
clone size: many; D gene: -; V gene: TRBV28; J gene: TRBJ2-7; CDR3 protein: CASSLFGAAAYEQYF; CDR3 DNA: TGTGCCAGCAGTTTGTTCGGAGCCGCAGCCTACGAGCAGTACTTC
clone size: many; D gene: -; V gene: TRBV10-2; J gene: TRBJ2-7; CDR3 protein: CASRTGYEQYF; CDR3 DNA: TGCGCCAGCAGAACGGGTTACGAGCAGTACTTC
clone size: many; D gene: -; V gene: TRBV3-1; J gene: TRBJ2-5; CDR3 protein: CASSQGVPGRETQYF; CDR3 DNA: TGTGCCAGCAGCCAAGGTGTACCGGGGAGGGAGACCCAGTACTTC
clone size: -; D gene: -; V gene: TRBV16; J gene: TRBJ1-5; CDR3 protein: CASSLRPPGFNQPQHF; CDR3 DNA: TGTGCCAGCAGCCTCCGTCCCCCGGGGTTCAATCAGCCCCAGCATTTT
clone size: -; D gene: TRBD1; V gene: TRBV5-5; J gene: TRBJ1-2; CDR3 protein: CASSPQGVGYGYTF; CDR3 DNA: TGTGCCAGCAGCCCACAGGGGGTCGGCTATGGCTACACCTTC
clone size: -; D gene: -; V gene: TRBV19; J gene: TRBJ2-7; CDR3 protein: CASSHSGTYEQYF; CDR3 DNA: TGTGCCAGTAGTCATAGCGGTACCTACGAGCAGTACTTC
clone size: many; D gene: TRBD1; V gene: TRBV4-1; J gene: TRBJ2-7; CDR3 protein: CASSQVGVGTGSYEQYF; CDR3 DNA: TGCGCCAGCAGCCAAGTGGGGGTAGGGACAGGATCCTACGAGCAGTACTTC
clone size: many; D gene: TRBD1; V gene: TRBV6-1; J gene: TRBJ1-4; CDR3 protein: CASSSLGQVIGKLFF; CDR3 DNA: TGTGCCAGCAGTTCTCTGGGACAGGTCATTGGAAAACTGTTTTTT
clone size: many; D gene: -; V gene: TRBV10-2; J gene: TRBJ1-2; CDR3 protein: CASSDGPGSFYGYTF; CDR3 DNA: TGCGCCAGCAGTGATGGACCGGGTTCCTTTTATGGCTACACCTTC
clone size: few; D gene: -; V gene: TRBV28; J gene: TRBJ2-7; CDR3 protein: CASSLYFEQYF; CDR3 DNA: TGTGCCAGCAGTCTGTACTTCGAGCAGTACTTC
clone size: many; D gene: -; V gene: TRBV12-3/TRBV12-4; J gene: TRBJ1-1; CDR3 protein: CASTPGRLNTEAFF; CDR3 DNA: TGTGCCAGCACCCCGGGCCGACTGAACACTGAAGCTTTCTTT
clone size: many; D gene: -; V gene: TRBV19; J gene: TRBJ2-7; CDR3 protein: CASSLQTGATFEQYF; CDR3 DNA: TGTGCCAGTAGTCTACAGACCGGGGCCACTTTCGAGCAGTACTTC
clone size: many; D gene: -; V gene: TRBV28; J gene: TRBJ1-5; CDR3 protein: CASSLLSFGLTLTNQPQHF; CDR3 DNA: TGTGCCAGCAGTTTATTGAGTTTCGGGTTAACACTCACCAATCAGCCCCAGCATTTT
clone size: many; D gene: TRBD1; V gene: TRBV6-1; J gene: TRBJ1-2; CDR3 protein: CASRQRPGTGVDYGYTF; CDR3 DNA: TGTGCCAGCAGACAACGGCCCGGGACAGGGGTTGACTATGGCTACACCTTC
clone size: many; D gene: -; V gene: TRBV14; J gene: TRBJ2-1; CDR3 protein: CASSYGTRPYNEQFF; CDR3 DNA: TGTGCCAGCAGCTACGGTACCCGTCCCTACAATGAGCAGTTCTTC
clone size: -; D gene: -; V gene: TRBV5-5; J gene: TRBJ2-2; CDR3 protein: CASSFGRVLDTGELFF; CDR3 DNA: TGTGCCAGCAGCTTCGGACGGGTATTAGACACCGGGGAGCTGTTTTTT
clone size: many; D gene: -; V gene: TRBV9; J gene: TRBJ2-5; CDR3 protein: CASSVGISSAQETQYF; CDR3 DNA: TGTGCCAGCAGCGTAGGTATCTCTAGCGCCCAAGAGACCCAGTACTTC
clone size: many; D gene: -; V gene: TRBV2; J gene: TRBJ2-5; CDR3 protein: CASNGRADGGETQYF; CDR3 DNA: TGTGCCAGCAATGGCCGGGCCGATGGGGGTGAGACCCAGTACTTC
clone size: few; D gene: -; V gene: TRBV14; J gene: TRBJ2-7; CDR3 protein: CASSQRLKTPGRSDYDVGNYEQYF; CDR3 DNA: TGTGCCAGCAGCCAAAGACTTAAAACTCCGGGACGGTCTGATTACGATGTGGGTAACTACGAGCAGTACTTC
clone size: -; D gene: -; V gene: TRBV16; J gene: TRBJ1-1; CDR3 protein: CASSQSRVNTEAFF; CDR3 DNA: TGTGCCAGCAGCCAATCTAGAGTGAACACTGAAGCTTTCTTT
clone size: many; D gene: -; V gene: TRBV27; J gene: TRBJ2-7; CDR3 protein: CASSLREEYEQYF; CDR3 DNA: TGTGCCAGCAGTTTAAGAGAGGAATACGAGCAGTACTTC
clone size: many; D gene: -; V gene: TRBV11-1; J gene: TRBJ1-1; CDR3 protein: CASSQDIMNTEAFF; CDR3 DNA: TGTGCCAGCAGCCAGGACATCATGAACACTGAAGCTTTCTTT
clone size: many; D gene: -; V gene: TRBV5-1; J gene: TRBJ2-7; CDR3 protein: CASSLAVAAYEQYF; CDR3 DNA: TGCGCCAGCAGCTTGGCCGTGGCGGCCTACGAGCAGTACTTC
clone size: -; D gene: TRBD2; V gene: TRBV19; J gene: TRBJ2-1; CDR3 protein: CASHSGSSYNEQFF; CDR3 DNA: TGTGCCAGCCATAGCGGGAGCTCCTACAATGAGCAGTTCTTC
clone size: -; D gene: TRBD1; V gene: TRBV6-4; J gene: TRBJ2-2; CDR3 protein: CASSDSETGPTGELFF; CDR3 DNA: TGTGCCAGCAGTGACTCCGAGACAGGGCCCACCGGGGAGCTGTTTTTT
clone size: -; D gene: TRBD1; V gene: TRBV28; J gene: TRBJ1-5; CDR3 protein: CASSLDRGMYRAQHF; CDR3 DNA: TGTGCCAGCAGTTTAGACAGGGGGATGTACAGGGCCCAGCATTTT
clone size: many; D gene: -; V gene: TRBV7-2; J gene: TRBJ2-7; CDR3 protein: CASSISPSYEQYF; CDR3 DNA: TGTGCCAGCAGTATTAGCCCCTCCTACGAGCAGTACTTC
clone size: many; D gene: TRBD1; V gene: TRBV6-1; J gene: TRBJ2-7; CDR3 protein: CASRVPGQAYEQYF; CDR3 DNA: TGTGCCAGCAGGGTGCCGGGACAGGCCTACGAGCAGTACTTC
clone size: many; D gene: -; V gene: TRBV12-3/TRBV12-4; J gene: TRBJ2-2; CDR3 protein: CASRGRPAHTGELFF; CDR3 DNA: TGTGCCAGCAGGGGGCGGCCAGCGCACACCGGGGAGCTGTTTTTT
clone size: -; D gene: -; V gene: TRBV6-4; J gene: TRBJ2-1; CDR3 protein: CASSLNLDGHNEQFF; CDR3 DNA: TGTGCCAGCAGTTTGAATCTGGACGGGCACAATGAGCAGTTCTTC
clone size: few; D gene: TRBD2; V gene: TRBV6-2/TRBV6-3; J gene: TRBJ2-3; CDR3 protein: CASSYSVSGRAVLEQYF; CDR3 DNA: TGTGCCAGCAGTTACTCGGTTAGCGGGAGGGCCGTTCTCGAGCAGTATTTT